Listed below are T cell receptor beta chains from one sample, sequenced in a study of regulatory T cells in long-lasting Graves disease. TCRdb reprocessed the multiplex PCR reads via MiXCR and lists one record per CDR3 protein. This sample has approximately 230,000 distinct CDR3 sequences, with about 16% found just once. Sequencing used peripheral blood mononuclear cells (PBMCs), obtained at new diagnosis, from a patient treated with antithyroid drugs. The receptor source for this set is a female donor with Graves disease. Each CDR3 is given with its conserved first and last residue. D genes are given only for firm matches. Clone sizes are given selectively: once, few, many, or a class where the clone is expanded.

J,V,D,length,size,DNA,CDR3
TRBJ2-2,TRBV7-9,.,13,.,TGTGCCAGCAGCTTACTAGCTTCCGGGGAGCTGTTTTTT,CASSLLASGELFF
TRBJ2-7,TRBV12-3/TRBV12-4,.,14,many,TGTGCCAGCAGTTCCTCCACAGGGAACTACGAGCAGTACTTC,CASSSSTGNYEQYF
TRBJ2-7,TRBV20-1,.,11,many,TGCAGTGCCCCACAGGATTACGAGCAGTACTTC,CSAPQDYEQYF
TRBJ2-2,TRBV19,.,17,many,TGTGCCAGTACCTCACCCCTCGGACGGCTCAACACCGGGGAGCTGTTTTTT,CASTSPLGRLNTGELFF
TRBJ2-1,TRBV9,TRBD1,13,many,TGTGCCAGCAGCGTAGAACAGGGGTTTGAGCAGTTCTTC,CASSVEQGFEQFF
TRBJ1-5,TRBV6-1,TRBD1,14,.,TGTGCCAGCAGTCGAGAGGGGGCAAGGCAGCCCCAGCATTTT,CASSREGARQPQHF
TRBJ2-3,TRBV11-2,.,14,many,TGTGCCAGCAGCTTCGACGGATACACAGATACGCAGTATTTT,CASSFDGYTDTQYF
TRBJ1-1,TRBV12-3/TRBV12-4,.,14,many,TGTGCCAGCAGCCTCCAAGGGTTGAACACTGAAGCTTTCTTT,CASSLQGLNTEAFF
TRBJ1-1,TRBV19,TRBD1,14,.,TGTGCCAGTAGTATGGGGACAGGAGGAACTGAAGCTTTCTTT,CASSMGTGGTEAFF
TRBJ1-6,TRBV29-1,.,13,many,TGCAGACCTGGGGGGGACATGAATTCACCCCTCCACTTT,CRPGGDMNSPLHF
TRBJ1-1,TRBV7-2,TRBD1,15,many,TGTGCCAGCAGCCTACAGGGGGTTAAGAACACTGAAGCTTTCTTT,CASSLQGVKNTEAFF
TRBJ1-1,TRBV19,.,14,many,TGTGCCAGTGCCCCGGGACGGATGAACACTGAAGCTTTCTTT,CASAPGRMNTEAFF
TRBJ2-5,TRBV6-2/TRBV6-3,.,14,many,TGTGCCAGCAGTCCTCGACTCGGGGAGGAGACCCAGTACTTC,CASSPRLGEETQYF
TRBJ2-7,TRBV20-1,TRBD2,16,.,TGCAGTGCTAGAGTCCCCTTTGGCGGGGGGATCTACGAGCAGTACTTC,CSARVPFGGGIYEQYF
TRBJ1-5,TRBV27,.,14,many,TGTGCCAGCAGTTTACAGGGTTGGGATCAGCCCCAGCATTTT,CASSLQGWDQPQHF
TRBJ2-3,TRBV20-1,.,12,many,TGCAGTGCTACCCGAACTACAGATACGCAGTATTTT,CSATRTTDTQYF
TRBJ1-1,TRBV12-3/TRBV12-4,.,12,few,TGTGCCAGCAGTTTAGGTGTACCCGGAGCTTTCTTT,CASSLGVPGAFF
TRBJ1-6,TRBV12-3/TRBV12-4,.,14,many,TGTGCCAGCACCACGGGGGGAAGAAATTCACCCCTCCACTTT,CASTTGGRNSPLHF
TRBJ1-2,TRBV6-2/TRBV6-3,TRBD1,17,.,TGTGCCAGCAGTACCCGGACAGGCGATTTTACTTCCTATGGCTACACCTTC,CASSTRTGDFTSYGYTF
TRBJ2-2,TRBV6-1,.,13,many,TGTGCCAGCAGTCCACAGTCTACCGGGGAGCTGTTTTTT,CASSPQSTGELFF
TRBJ1-2,TRBV3-1,.,15,.,TGTGCCAGCAGCCGCCTAAGGGGATATAGCTCCGGCTACACCTTC,CASSRLRGYSSGYTF
TRBJ1-5,TRBV2,.,17,many,TGTGCCAGCAGTGAAGCGCTTGGTCTAAGACGCAATCAGCCCCAGCATTTT,CASSEALGLRRNQPQHF
TRBJ2-5,TRBV2,TRBD2,14,many,TGTGCCAGCAGTACCGGGACTAGTAGTGAGACCCAGTACTTC,CASSTGTSSETQYF
TRBJ1-1,TRBV18,.,15,.,TGTGCCAGCTCACCAGATCGTGGCAGGGTCGCTGAAGCTTTCTTT,CASSPDRGRVAEAFF
TRBJ2-5,TRBV29-1,.,12,many,TGCAGCGGCTGGCGGGGTCGAGAGACCCAGTACTTC,CSGWRGRETQYF
TRBJ1-2,TRBV3-1,.,15,many,TGTGCCAGCAGCCAAGCGACAGGTTCTAACTATGGCTACACCTTC,CASSQATGSNYGYTF
TRBJ2-2,TRBV5-1,TRBD1,16,many,TGCGCCAGCAGCTTCGAGGACAGGGCATCGACCGGGGAGCTGTTTTTT,CASSFEDRASTGELFF
TRBJ2-1,TRBV5-6,.,12,.,TGTGCCAGCAGCTTGCTGAAGGGTGAGCAGTTCTTC,CASSLLKGEQFF
TRBJ2-4,TRBV7-2,TRBD1,15,many,TGTGCCAGCAGCTTAGCGTCAGGGGGTGTCAACATTCAGTACTTC,CASSLASGGVNIQYF
TRBJ1-1,TRBV20-1,TRBD1,14,many,TGCAGAGCCGGGACAGGGGGCCCGAACACTGAAGCTTTCTTT,CRAGTGGPNTEAFF
TRBJ1-1,TRBV2,.,11,many,TGTGCCAGCAGTGAGGGTCCTGAAGCTTTCTTT,CASSEGPEAFF
TRBJ1-5,TRBV2,TRBD1,14,.,TGTGCCAGCAGCTCCGGGACAGGGGTGCAGCCCCAGCATTTT,CASSSGTGVQPQHF
TRBJ1-2,TRBV29-1,TRBD1,10,many,TGCAGCGTTGTGACAGGGGGCTACACCTTC,CSVVTGGYTF
TRBJ1-1,TRBV3-1,.,15,many,TGTGCCAGCAGCCAAGCCGGGACTCTGAACACTGAAGCTTTCTTT,CASSQAGTLNTEAFF
TRBJ1-2,TRBV5-1,.,13,.,TGCGCCAGCAGTTTCGGACAGAACTATGGCTACACCTTC,CASSFGQNYGYTF
TRBJ1-4,TRBV7-2,.,12,many,TGTGCCACCCAAGGGCCTGGTGAAAAACTGTTTTTT,CATQGPGEKLFF
TRBJ1-3,TRBV27,.,14,many,TGTGCCAGCGCTTTCCAGGGGCCAGGAAACACCATATATTTT,CASAFQGPGNTIYF